The following is a TCR beta chain sequence with its context. Its target is not known. Clones were read by immunoSEQ multiplex PCR, and TCRdb kept only the in-frame ones, dropping some. The sample records 120,000 to 150,000 clones, roughly 86% being singletons. The data were taken from a study of cytomegalovirus exposure and HLA in healthy donors. The donors were part of the validation cohort of 120 subjects. That cohort was separate from the first cohort, which comprised some 670 subjects. Study-level findings and limits: Rare TCR sequences dominated, though some public TCRs recurred in many donors.

The sequence was obtained from a young man in good health and CMV-seropositive. Sequenced: PBMCs.

In DNA, the CDR3 is TGTGCCAGCAGTTTCCCCGGGACAGCTAATTCACCCCTCCACTTT. Its translation: CASSFPGTANSPLHF. The genes are TRBV28 and TRBJ1-6; 7 bases map to TRBD1. CDR1 MDHEN and CDR2 SYDVKM come from the germline V gene. Unmatched junction bases numbered 5, after V lost 3 bases and J lost 6 bases. This CDR3 has 15 residues.